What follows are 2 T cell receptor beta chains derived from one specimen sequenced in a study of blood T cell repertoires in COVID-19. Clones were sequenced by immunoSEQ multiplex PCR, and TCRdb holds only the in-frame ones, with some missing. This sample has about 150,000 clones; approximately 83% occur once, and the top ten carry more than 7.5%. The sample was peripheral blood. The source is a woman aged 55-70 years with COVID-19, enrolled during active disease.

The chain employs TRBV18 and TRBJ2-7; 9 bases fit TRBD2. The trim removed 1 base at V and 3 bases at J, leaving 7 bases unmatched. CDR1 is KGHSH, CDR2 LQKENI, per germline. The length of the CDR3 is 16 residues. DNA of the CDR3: TGTGCCAGCTCACCACTTGAGCGGGGGGCGAGCTACGAGCAGTACTTC. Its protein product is CASSPLERGASYEQYF.

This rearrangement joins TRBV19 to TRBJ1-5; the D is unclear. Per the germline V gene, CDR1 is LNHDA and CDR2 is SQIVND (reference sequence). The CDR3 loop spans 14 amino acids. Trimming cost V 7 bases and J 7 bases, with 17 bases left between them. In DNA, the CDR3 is TGTGCCAGTACCGGGATGGGCCGTCTACAGCCCCAGCATTTT. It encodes CASTGMGRLQPQHF.